This TCR beta chain was profiled in a study of Graves' ophthalmopathy and Graves' hyperthyroidism. Study-wide results and caveats: Blood samples also showed most expanded thyroid clonotypes exceeding 0.001 frequency. Both a roughly 68% sensitivity and an approximately 72% specificity characterized the model's predictions of ophthalmopathy progression.

This clonotype was seen ten or more times. Its specificity is not known. Germline V gene lookup returns CDR1 SGHVS and CDR2 FNYEAQ. This CDR3 has 16 residues. J gave up 5 bases and V 3 bases, and 7 bases lay outside the gene matches. Researchers took RNA transcripts and amplified TCR beta CDR3 regions from them. Following a first-round RT-PCR that used HTBI primers, a second-round multiplex PCR was carried out. TCRdb reprocessed the multiplex PCR reads via MiXCR and lists one record per CDR3 protein. The sample consists of around 1,200,000 distinct CDR3 sequences, less than 45% of them appearing once. This sequence was found in an adult man with Graves' hyperthyroidism. Sequenced material: peripheral blood or thyroid tissue (not recorded which). The chain recombines TRBV7-6 with TRBJ2-2; TRBD2 matches at 9 bases. The CDR3 here is CASSLKVAGETGELFF. CDR3 in DNA: TGTGCCAGCAGCTTGAAAGTAGCGGGAGAAACCGGGGAGCTGTTTTTT.